These T cell receptor beta chains were read from a single sample in a study of T-cell reconstitution after alpha-beta-depleted transplantation in children. TCRdb re-derived calls from the PCR reads in MiXCR, one entry per CDR3 protein. The profile shows approximately 230,000 distinct CDR3 sequences, roughly a quarter of them singletons. The sample in question was PBMCs, obtained before TCRalphabeta/CD19-depleted stem cell transplant. Receptor source: a girl aged 2-10 years with Fanconi anemia, due to receive a stem cell transplant. Both conserved end residues are part of each CDR3. D genes are given only for firm matches. Clone size, where shown, is once, few, many, or a class for clones that have expanded.

size,J,D,V,CDR3,DNA
NA,TRBJ2-7,NA,TRBV10-2,CASSDGFGSSYEQYF,TGCGCCAGCAGTGATGGCTTTGGGAGCTCCTACGAGCAGTACTTC
few,TRBJ2-2,NA,TRBV21-1,CASPVTRHRALFF,TGTGCCAGCCCCGTCACGAGGCACCGGGCGCTGTTTTTT
NA,TRBJ2-5,NA,TRBV15,CATSAGAGQPKETQYF,TGTGCCACCAGCGCAGGCGCGGGACAGCCTAAAGAGACCCAGTACTTC
NA,TRBJ2-2,NA,TRBV9,CASSVDWNTGELFF,TGTGCCAGCAGCGTAGATTGGAACACCGGGGAGCTGTTTTTT
NA,TRBJ2-6,TRBD1,TRBV9,CASSVVAGQGGANVLTF,TGTGCCAGCAGCGTAGTGGCAGGACAGGGTGGGGCCAACGTCCTGACTTTC
NA,TRBJ2-7,NA,TRBV7-6,CASSQSRVVPTEQYF,TGTGCCAGCAGCCAATCCAGGGTAGTCCCCACCGAGCAGTACTTC
NA,TRBJ2-7,NA,TRBV6-1,CASRERTAPYEQYF,TGTGCCAGCAGGGAGAGGACGGCACCCTACGAGCAGTACTTC
few,TRBJ2-7,TRBD1,TRBV5-1,CASSLALDRGGEQYF,TGCGCCAGCAGCTTGGCTCTTGACAGGGGCGGCGAGCAGTACTTC
many,TRBJ2-5,NA,TRBV29-1,CSVDSGEETQYF,TGCAGCGTTGATTCGGGGGAAGAGACCCAGTACTTC
few,TRBJ2-7,TRBD1,TRBV20-1,CSARGTGVGDEQYF,TGCAGTGCTAGAGGGACAGGGGTTGGCGACGAGCAGTACTTC
NA,TRBJ2-7,NA,TRBV7-3,CASSLLRGGWGYEQYF,TGTGCCAGCAGCCTGCTTAGGGGCGGCTGGGGCTACGAGCAGTACTTC
NA,TRBJ2-3,NA,TRBV20-1,CSADGGSTDTQYF,TGCAGTGCTGATGGGGGGTCCACAGATACGCAGTATTTT
many,TRBJ2-1,TRBD2,TRBV30,CAWMGAGGPTNEQFF,TGTGCCTGGATGGGGGCGGGAGGGCCGACAAATGAGCAGTTCTTC
few,TRBJ2-5,TRBD2,TRBV20-1,CSAREPSGGSWETQYF,TGCAGTGCTAGGGAACCTAGCGGGGGGTCCTGGGAGACCCAGTACTTC
few,TRBJ2-1,NA,TRBV9,CASSPQGPGNEQFF,TGTGCCAGCAGCCCCCAGGGGCCAGGCAATGAGCAGTTCTTC
NA,TRBJ1-5,TRBD1,TRBV20-1,CSAVTDRDNQPQHF,TGCAGTGCTGTCACGGACAGGGATAATCAGCCCCAGCATTTT
many,TRBJ2-2,TRBD2,TRBV12-3/TRBV12-4,CASSLLAGSNTGELFF,TGTGCCAGCAGTCTTTTAGCGGGATCGAACACCGGGGAGCTGTTTTTT
NA,TRBJ2-4,TRBD1,TRBV6-1,CSSSGGQGVNIQYF,TGTTCCAGCAGTGGGGGACAGGGAGTAAACATTCAGTACTTC
many,TRBJ2-1,NA,TRBV29-1,CSVASHNEQFF,TGCAGCGTTGCTTCCCACAATGAGCAGTTCTTC
many,TRBJ2-1,NA,TRBV20-1,CSARLAATIENEQFF,TGCAGTGCTAGACTAGCTGCGACAATTGAAAATGAGCAGTTCTTC
NA,TRBJ1-2,NA,TRBV3-1,CASSPWRGIRGYTF,TGTGCCAGCAGCCCCTGGCGGGGAATAAGGGGCTACACCTTC
many,TRBJ2-6,NA,TRBV15,CATSRQSHSGANVLTF,TGTGCCACCAGCAGACAGTCTCACTCTGGGGCCAACGTCCTGACTTTC
many,TRBJ1-3,NA,TRBV25-1,CASSDGWTGDTIYF,TGTGCCAGCAGTGATGGCTGGACCGGGGACACCATATATTTT
once,TRBJ2-5,TRBD2,TRBV28,CASIAYSGRHETQYF,TGTGCCAGCATCGCGTACAGCGGGAGGCATGAGACCCAGTACTTC
few,TRBJ2-7,NA,TRBV25-1,CASSEFPPSSEQYF,TGTGCCAGCAGTGAATTTCCCCCCTCCTCCGAGCAGTACTTC
few,TRBJ2-5,NA,TRBV7-6,CATSGFQETQYF,TGTGCCACCTCAGGGTTCCAAGAGACCCAGTACTTC
NA,TRBJ2-1,NA,TRBV5-1,CASSLGGGQGIWNEQFF,TGCGCCAGCAGCTTGGGCGGGGGACAAGGGATCTGGAATGAGCAGTTCTTC
NA,TRBJ2-2,TRBD1,TRBV7-8,CASSFEGAPNTGELFF,TGTGCCAGCAGCTTTGAGGGGGCGCCGAACACCGGGGAGCTGTTTTTT
many,TRBJ2-7,NA,TRBV10-3,CAISDGDLTLYEQYF,TGTGCCATCAGCGACGGGGACCTCACCTTGTACGAGCAGTACTTC
NA,TRBJ2-1,TRBD1,TRBV7-2,CASSLAFDRVWDNEQFF,TGTGCCAGCAGCTTAGCCTTCGACAGGGTGTGGGACAATGAGCAGTTCTTC
few,TRBJ2-1,NA,TRBV29-1,CSVEDNSHYNEQFF,TGCAGCGTTGAAGATAATAGCCACTACAATGAGCAGTTCTTC
many,TRBJ2-7,TRBD2,TRBV7-2,CASSLGSGSYEQYF,TGTGCCAGCAGCTTAGGTAGCGGGAGTTACGAGCAGTACTTC
NA,TRBJ2-1,TRBD2,TRBV7-3,CASSLAPLAGGNYNEQFF,TGTGCCAGCAGCTTAGCCCCGTTGGCGGGGGGCAACTACAATGAGCAGTTCTTC
NA,TRBJ2-1,NA,TRBV29-1,CSVEGFGTPYNEQFF,TGCAGCGTTGAAGGGTTTGGCACACCTTACAATGAGCAGTTCTTC
NA,TRBJ2-1,NA,TRBV6-4,CASSDRADDYNEQFF,TGTGCCAGCAGTGACAGGGCGGATGACTACAATGAGCAGTTCTTC
NA,TRBJ2-1,TRBD1,TRBV25-1,CASGLTGGGNEQFF,TGTGCCAGCGGGCTTACAGGGGGTGGCAATGAGCAGTTCTTC
NA,TRBJ2-7,NA,TRBV20-1,CSARDARQDFYEQYF,TGCAGTGCTAGAGATGCGCGACAGGACTTCTACGAGCAGTACTTC
few,TRBJ2-1,TRBD1,TRBV28,CASSTQGQGGDEQFF,TGTGCCAGCAGCACTCAAGGACAGGGTGGAGATGAGCAGTTCTTC
NA,TRBJ2-1,NA,TRBV5-1,CASSLDLSSYNEQFF,TGCGCCAGCAGCTTGGACCTGAGCTCCTACAATGAGCAGTTCTTC
NA,TRBJ1-1,NA,TRBV20-1,CSAYLSTLNTEAFF,TGCAGTGCCTATTTATCGACCTTGAACACTGAAGCTTTCTTT
NA,TRBJ2-4,NA,TRBV29-1,CSAAPGGSGNIQYF,TGCAGCGCCGCCCCGGGGGGCAGTGGAAACATTCAGTACTTC
many,TRBJ2-3,TRBD1,TRBV10-3,CAITGTDTDTQYF,TGTGCCATCACCGGGACAGATACAGATACGCAGTATTTT